The 22 T cell receptor beta chains given below trace back to one sample, sequenced in a study of T cell responses to AZD1222 COVID-19 vaccine. The data were produced by immunoSEQ multiplex PCR, yet TCRdb's version contains in-frame clones alone and is incomplete. The sample holds about 150,000 clones, roughly 90% seen once. Source: peripheral blood, taken 28 days after the second AZD1222 dose. The receptors here all came from an adult who received the AZD1222 COVID-19 vaccine.

The genes are TRBV19 and TRBJ1-4; tentatively, D is TRBD1 (6 bases). The CDR3 extends over 13 amino acids. Trimming removed 9 bases at V and 7 bases at J, with 15 bases between. CDR1 and CDR2 (germline): LNHDA, SQIVND (reference sequence). The CDR3 bases are TGTGCCAGCCTACAGGGAGATATTGAAAAACTGTTTTTT. Protein product: CASLQGDIEKLFF.

The chain links TRBV7-2 to TRBJ1-2; D unclear. V was shortened by 5 bases and J by 4 bases, with 11 bases between the two germline ends. Looked up from germline, CDR1 is SGHTA and CDR2 is FQGNSA. CDR3 length: 13 amino acids. The CDR3 nucleotides are TGTGCCAGCAGCCAATATGAGGGCTATGGCTACACCTTC. This codes for CASSQYEGYGYTF.

The chain recombines TRBV4-1 with TRBJ1-2, with unresolved D. Germline V gene lookup returns CDR1 MGHRA and CDR2 YSYEKL. Trimming removed 2 bases at V and 4 bases at J, with 17 bases between. The CDR3 runs 16 residues. The CDR3 sequence is CASSQRVLSPAYGYTF. The DNA for the CDR3 is TGCGCCAGCAGCCAAAGGGTACTGAGCCCTGCCTATGGCTACACCTTC.

The chain has TRBV7-6 and TRBJ1-1, with D hard to call. The CDR3 consists of 17 residues. Trimming pared 1 base from V and 0 bases from J, leaving 15 bases between. The germline gives CDR1 SGHVS, CDR2 FNYEAQ. Written as DNA, the CDR3 is TGTGCCAGCAGCTTAGTAGGCAGACGAGCTTTGAACACTGAAGCTTTCTTT. It is translated as CASSLVGRRALNTEAFF.

The J gene is TRBJ1-2, the V gene TRBV9; TRBD1 matches at 8 bases. Germline V CDR1 and CDR2: SGDLS, YYNGEE. The CDR3 runs 13 residues. Trimming removed 5 bases from V and 7 bases from J; junction bases left unmatched: 7. The CDR3: CASSGQGFGGYTF. CDR3 in DNA: TGTGCCAGCAGTGGACAGGGTTTTGGTGGCTACACCTTC.

CDR3 nucleotides: TGTGCCAGCAGTTTAGCGGGACTAGCGGGAGGGAGCGCTAGCACAGATACGCAGTATTTT. Its translation is CASSLAGLAGGSASTDTQYF. The chain recombines TRBV28 with TRBJ2-3; TRBD2 agrees at 16 bases. The germline gives CDR1 MDHEN, CDR2 SYDVKM. V lost 2 bases and J lost 0; bases outside the gene matches: 8. CDR3 length: 20 residues.

This clone was observed once. The DNA of the CDR3 is TGCGCCAGCAGTCAATCTGGGACAGGGAAAAGCAATCAGCCCCAGCATTTT. Protein sequence: CASSQSGTGKSNQPQHF. This chain joins TRBV23-1 and TRBJ1-5; TRBD1 matches 9 bases. TRBV23-1 belongs to the ORF category, with a function that is uncertain. The CDR3 has 17 amino acids. The V gene end was trimmed by 0 bases and the J gene end by 1 base; junction bases not matched to a gene: 4.

The chain recombines TRBV2 with TRBJ2-2; possibly TRBD1 or TRBD2 for D (5 bases each). V was shortened by 8 bases and J by 3 bases, with 7 bases between the two germline ends. This CDR3 is 12 amino acids long. Germline V gene lookup returns CDR1 SNHLY and CDR2 FYNNEI. CDR3 in amino acids: CASGGDTGELFF. The CDR3 nucleotides read TGTGCCAGCGGGGGAGACACCGGGGAGCTGTTTTTT.

V and J are TRBV7-8 and TRBJ1-6; no firm D call. V lost 5 bases and J 7 bases, leaving 6 bases between the germline ends. CDR3 size: 12 residues. Germline V gives CDR1 SGHVS, CDR2 FQNEAQ. CDR3 protein: CASSLRNSPLHF. CDR3 nucleotide sequence: TGTGCCAGCAGCCTTAGGAATTCACCCCTCCACTTT.

This clone has just a few counts. This sequence joins TRBV5-1 and TRBJ2-7; 7 bases are a match to TRBD1. After removal of 3 bases from V and 3 bases from J, the junction contained 9 bases not matched to a gene. This CDR3 contains 15 residues. Germline CDR1 reads SGHRS; CDR2 reads YFSETQ. The CDR3 DNA reads as TGCGCCAGCAGCTACGGACAGGAGGAAATCTACGAGCAGTACTTC. Protein product: CASSYGQEEIYEQYF.

The genes are TRBV10-1 and TRBJ2-7; 9 bases match TRBD2. CDR1 and CDR2 (germline): WNHNN, SYGVQD (reference sequence). The CDR3 covers 15 residues. V shed 3 bases, J shed 3 bases, and the junction held 6 bases outside the gene matches. The CDR3 bases are TGCGCCAGCAGTGATGGGCTAGCGGGAAACTACGAGCAGTACTTC. It encodes CASSDGLAGNYEQYF.

The CDR3 protein is CASSRLAGVNEQYF. In nucleotides, the CDR3 is TGCGCCAGCAGCCGACTAGCGGGAGTCAACGAGCAGTACTTC. The chain uses TRBV5-1 and TRBJ2-7; TRBD2 aligns across 12 bases. The CDR3 is 14 amino acids. J gave up 5 bases and V 4 bases, and 4 bases lay outside the gene matches. Germline CDR1 SGHRS, CDR2 YFSETQ.

CDR3 coding DNA: TGTGCCAGCAGCGCCGGGACGGGCTGGACAGATACGCAGTATTTT. Protein product: CASSAGTGWTDTQYF. The rearrangement links TRBV7-3 to TRBJ2-3, with D tentatively TRBD1 or TRBD2 (5 bases each). Trimming cost V 5 bases and J 3 bases, with 15 bases left between them. The CDR3 runs to 15 residues. CDR1 SGHTA and CDR2 FQGTGA come from the germline V gene.

The J gene is TRBJ2-7, the V gene TRBV2; tentatively, D is TRBD1 (5 bases). V lost 4 bases to trimming and J lost 2 bases, with 18 bases between them. The CDR3 is 16 amino acids. Germline V gives CDR1 SNHLY, CDR2 FYNNEI. The CDR3 protein is CASSGGGAGLTYEQYF. The CDR3 coding sequence is TGTGCCAGCAGTGGGGGTGGGGCAGGGCTAACCTACGAGCAGTACTTC.

The chain is built from TRBV30 and TRBJ2-1; D is unresolved. Looked up from germline, CDR1 is GTSNPN and CDR2 is SVGIG (reference sequence). The CDR3 totals 8 residues. The CDR3 DNA reads as TGTGCTTACAATGAGCAGTTCTTC. This gives the protein CAYNEQFF. Based on the CDR3 plus reference TRBV30 and TRBJ2-1, the full variable domain is SQTIHQWPATLVQPVGSPLSLECTVEGTSNPNLYWYRQAAGRGLQLLFYSVGIGQISSEVPQNLSASRPQDRQFILSSKKLLLSDSGFYLCAYNEQFFGPGTRLTVL.

The rearrangement joins TRBV6-1 to TRBJ1-6, with D possibly TRBD1 on 6 matching bases. Trimming removed 3 bases from V and 5 bases from J, with 11 bases in between. Germline CDR1 reads MNHNS; CDR2 reads SASEGT. CDR3 length equals 15 residues. CDR3 amino acids: CASSDSQGHNSPLHF. The CDR3 DNA is TGTGCCAGCAGTGACAGTCAGGGGCATAATTCACCCCTCCACTTT.

The gene calls are TRBV28 and TRBJ2-5; no definite D call. Per the germline V gene, CDR1 is MDHEN and CDR2 is SYDVKM. The CDR3 length is 14 residues. The V end was cut by 4 bases, the J end by 1 base, with 10 bases between. For the CDR3, the DNA is TGTGCCAGCAGTTCGACGACAACCCAAGAGACCCAGTACTTC. It yields the protein CASSSTTTQETQYF.

This rearrangement joins TRBV10-3 to TRBJ1-2; TRBD1 aligns across 8 bases. The CDR3 runs to 15 residues. Germline lookup yields CDR1 ENHRY and CDR2 SYGVKD. The J segment lost 7 bases and the V segment lost 3 bases, leaving 10 bases of the junction unmatched. DNA of the CDR3: TGTGCCATCAGTGAATCGGGACAGGACCGGGGTGGCTACACCTTC. Protein product: CAISESGQDRGGYTF.

Only one count was recorded for this clone. Other DNA sequences in this specimen translate into the identical CDR3. The CDR3 DNA sequence: TGTGCCAGCAGCGTAGCTGGGGGGAACACTGAAGCTTTCTTT. As protein: CASSVAGGNTEAFF. The V gene is TRBV9, the J gene TRBJ1-1; perhaps TRBD1 as D (5 bases). With 0 bases removed from V and 1 base from J, the gap between germline ends came to 7 bases. This CDR3 has 14 residues. Germline V gene sequence: CDR1 SGDLS, CDR2 YYNGEE. The full variable domain, in which reference TRBV9 and TRBJ1-1 provide the parts outside the CDR3, is DSGVTQTPKHLITATGQRVTLRCSPRSGDLSVYWYQQSLDQGLQFLIQYYNGEERAKGNILERFSAQQFPDLHSELNLSSLELGDSALYFCASSVAGGNTEAFFGQGTRLTVV.

The chain is built from TRBV10-3 and TRBJ1-2; D is undetermined. The CDR3 length is 16 residues. V lost 3 bases and J lost 3, with 17 bases in between. Germline CDR1 ENHRY, CDR2 SYGVKD. This CDR3 reads CAISEIDATRDYGYTF. The DNA of the CDR3 is TGTGCCATCAGTGAAATAGATGCTACACGGGACTATGGCTACACCTTC.

The chain combines TRBV6-6 with TRBJ1-5; D call uncertain. CDR3 size: 12 residues. Germline V CDR1 and CDR2: MNHNY, SVGAGI (reference sequence). Trimming took 6 bases from V and 6 from J, leaving 9 bases between them. The chain's CDR3 is CASSPQGQPQHF. The DNA for the CDR3 is TGTGCCAGCAGCCCCCAAGGTCAGCCCCAGCATTTT.

V and J are TRBV5-1 and TRBJ1-1; maybe TRBD1 (6 bases). The CDR3 is made up of 16 amino acids. V lost 7 bases, J lost 1 base, and 20 bases lay in between. The germline V gene has CDR1 SGHRS and CDR2 YFSETQ. CDR3 protein: CASLPGDDRANTEAFF. CDR3 nucleotides: TGCGCCAGCCTACCAGGGGATGATAGGGCGAACACTGAAGCTTTCTTT.